The rows below give T cell receptor beta chains drawn from one sample of a study of CD8+ T cells in alopecia areata. Repertoires were generated with immunoSEQ multiplex PCR, while TCRdb's copy carries only in-frame clones and drops some. Here the sample spans under 250,000 clones, 50% to 70% being singletons. The source material was CD4+ T cells sorted from blood, sampled at week 0. The receptors stem from a human donor with alopecia areata. CDR3s include the opening cysteine and the closing phenylalanine or tryptophan. A D gene is named only where the DNA matches it firmly. Clone sizes are given selectively: once, few, many, or a class where the clone is expanded.

CSVGDSYGNTIYF TGCAGCGTTGGGGACAGCTATGGAAACACCATATATTTT TRBV29-1 - TRBJ1-3 TRBD1
CASTRGSSNQPQHF TGTGCCTCAACCCGGGGGTCTAGCAATCAGCCCCAGCATTTT TRBV2 - TRBJ1-5 -
CASSSVDRRYYGYTF TGTGCCAGCAGTTCGGTGGACAGACGGTACTATGGCTACACCTTC TRBV27 - TRBJ1-2 -
CASSSSLAGPGEAQHF TGTGCCAGCAGTTCTTCCCTGGCGGGGCCCGGCGAAGCCCAGCATTTT TRBV6-5 - TRBJ1-5 -
CSVVPRDTEAFF TGCAGCGTTGTACCCAGGGACACTGAAGCTTTCTTT TRBV29-1 - TRBJ1-1 -
CASSYGQGPYEQYF TGTGCCAGCAGCTACGGACAGGGACCCTACGAGCAGTACTTC TRBV14 - TRBJ2-7 TRBD1
CASSPVDQGNQPQHF TGTGCCAGCAGCCCGGTTGATCAGGGCAATCAGCCCCAGCATTTT TRBV5-5 - TRBJ1-5 -
CASSDQGTLVQETQYF TGTGCCAGCAGTGATCAAGGGACACTAGTACAAGAGACCCAGTACTTC TRBV25-1 - TRBJ2-5 -
CASSVGTSGRVNEQFF TGTGCCAGCAGCGTGGGGACTAGCGGGAGGGTTAATGAGCAGTTCTTC TRBV9 few TRBJ2-1 TRBD2
CAWTQWGLDAFF TGTGCCTGGACCCAATGGGGCCTGGACGCTTTCTTT TRBV30 - TRBJ1-1 -
CASSEAWTGGYGYTF TGTGCCAGCAGTGAGGCTTGGACAGGGGGCTATGGCTACACCTTC TRBV6-1 - TRBJ1-2 TRBD1
CASMWQGGTEAFF TGTGCCAGTATGTGGCAGGGGGGGACTGAAGCTTTCTTT TRBV19 - TRBJ1-1 TRBD1
CAWSVKGLANTDTQYF TGTGCCTGGAGTGTGAAAGGACTAGCGAATACAGATACGCAGTATTTT TRBV30 - TRBJ2-3 TRBD2
CASSLVPSSYEQYF TGTGCCAGCTCACTAGTTCCCAGCTCCTACGAACAGTACTTC TRBV18 - TRBJ2-7 -
CASSLNRPSRAFF TGTGCCAGCAGCTTGAACAGACCCTCTCGGGCTTTCTTT TRBV5-6 - TRBJ1-1 -
CASSYAGQGYTF TGTGCCAGCAGTTATGCGGGGCAAGGCTACACCTTC TRBV6-5 - TRBJ1-2 -
CAWRSYNEQFF TGTGCCTGGAGGTCCTACAATGAGCAGTTCTTC TRBV30 - TRBJ2-1 -
CACRHRGDYGYTF TGTGCCTGTCGACACAGGGGAGACTATGGCTACACCTTC TRBV30 - TRBJ1-2 TRBD1